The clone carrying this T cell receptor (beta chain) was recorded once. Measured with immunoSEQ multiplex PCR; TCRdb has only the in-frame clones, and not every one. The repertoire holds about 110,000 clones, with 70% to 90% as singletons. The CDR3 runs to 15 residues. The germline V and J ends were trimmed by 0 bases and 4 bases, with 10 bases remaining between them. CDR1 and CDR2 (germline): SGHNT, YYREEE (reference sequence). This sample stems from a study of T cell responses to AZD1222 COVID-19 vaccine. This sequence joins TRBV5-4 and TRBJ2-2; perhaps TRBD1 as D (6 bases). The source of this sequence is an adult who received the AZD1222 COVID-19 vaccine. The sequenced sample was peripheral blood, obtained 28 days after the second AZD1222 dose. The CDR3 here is CASSLGQGSTGELFF. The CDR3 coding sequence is TGTGCCAGCAGCTTGGGCCAGGGGTCCACCGGGGAGCTGTTTTTT.